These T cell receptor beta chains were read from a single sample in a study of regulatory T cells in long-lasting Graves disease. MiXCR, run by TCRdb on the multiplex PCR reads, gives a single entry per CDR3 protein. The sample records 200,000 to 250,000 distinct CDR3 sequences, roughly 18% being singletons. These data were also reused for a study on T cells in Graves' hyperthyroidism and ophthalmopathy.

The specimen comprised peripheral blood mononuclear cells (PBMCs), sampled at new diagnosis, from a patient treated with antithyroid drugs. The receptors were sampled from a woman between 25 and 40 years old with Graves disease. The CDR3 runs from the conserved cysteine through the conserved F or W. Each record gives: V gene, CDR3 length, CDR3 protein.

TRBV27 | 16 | CASTCSPGTGTDEQYF
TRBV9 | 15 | CASSVELAGDETQYF
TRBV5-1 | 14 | CASSPPGQGSEQYF
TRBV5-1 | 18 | CASSLDQRENGRYNEQFF
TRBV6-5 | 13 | CASSYSLREGAFF
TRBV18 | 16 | CASSPRAGGTNEKLFF
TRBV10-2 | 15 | CASSDQGIANYGYTF
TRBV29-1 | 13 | CSVDGRGPYEQFF
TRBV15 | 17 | CATSRVFGQGRYNEQFF
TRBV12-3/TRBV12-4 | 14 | CASSRTQGTTEAFF
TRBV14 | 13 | CASRLTGGGPQHF
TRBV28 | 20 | CASSSFGTSGRNFGYNEQFF
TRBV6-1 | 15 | CASITAGEHQETQYF
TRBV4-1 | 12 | CASSARAGELFF
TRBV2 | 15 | CASSRQSNPNTEAFF
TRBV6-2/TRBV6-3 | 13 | CASSEVGHQPQHF
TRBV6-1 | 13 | CASTPLRAETQYF
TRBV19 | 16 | CASSTPEIGHVSGYTF
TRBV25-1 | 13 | CAKGSEASYEQYF
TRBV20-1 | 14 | CSAPDGERMETQYF
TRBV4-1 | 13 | CASSQREQTEAFF
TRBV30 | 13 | CAWKNRGSAEAFF
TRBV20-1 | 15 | CSARGGGSSYNEQFF
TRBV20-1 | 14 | CSAPQTGPRYEQYF
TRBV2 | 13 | CASSETASYEQYF
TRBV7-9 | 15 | CASIPLDRGGYGYTF
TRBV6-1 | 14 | CASRLSGTGYEQYF
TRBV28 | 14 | CASGRAIMNTEAFF
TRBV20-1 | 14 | CSARRGGPGNTIYF
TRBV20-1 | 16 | CSACPTSGGGGDTQYF
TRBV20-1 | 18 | CSARRTPGGREMNTEAFF
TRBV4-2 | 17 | CASSQDGRQIVNYGYTF
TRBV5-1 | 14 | CASSLGPRIDEQFF
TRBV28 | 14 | CASSSLQGGYGYTF
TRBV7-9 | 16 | CASSLGGTGGEGTQYF
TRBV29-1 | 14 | CSVQEGAGADTQYF
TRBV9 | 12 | CASGGVVREQFF
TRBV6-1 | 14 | CASSRTGYEYEQYF
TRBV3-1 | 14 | CASSQSGTQDTQYF
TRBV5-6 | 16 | CASSFIVGTAYNEQFF
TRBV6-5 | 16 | CASSFRDSYSGNTIYF
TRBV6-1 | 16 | CASSRTETAKGSPLHF
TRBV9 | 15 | CASSERTGDNSPLHF